Presented here are 29 T cell receptor beta chains from one specimen sequenced in a study of shared clonotypes between healthy human individuals. Repertoires were generated with immunoSEQ multiplex PCR, while TCRdb's copy carries only in-frame clones and drops some. Among under 1 million clones, roughly 96% were seen once, and the ten largest hold over 0.2%. CD45RO-negative CD8 cells positively selected for CCR7 made up the naive population, which excluded terminally differentiated effector memory CD45RA+ cells. Material for sequencing was naive CD8+ T cells sorted from blood. These TCRs come from a young man in good health.

The rearrangement joins TRBV11-3 to TRBJ2-1; D gene uncertain. V lost 1 base and J 8 bases, leaving 9 bases between the germline ends. Per germline, CDR1 SGHNT and CDR2 YENEEA. The CDR3 spans 13 residues. CDR3 residues: CASSLGARDEQFF. The CDR3 region has the DNA TGTGCCAGCAGCTTAGGGGCTAGGGATGAGCAGTTCTTC.

In its sample, this clone was seen once. This chain connects TRBV6-1 to TRBJ2-1, with 12 bases that match TRBD2. Germline CDR1 is MNHNS and CDR2 is SASEGT. J was trimmed by 7 bases and V by 8 bases; bases with no gene match: 6. The CDR3 sequence is 14 residues long. The CDR3: CASSRLAGVNEQFF. Here the CDR3 DNA reads TGTGCCAGCTCGCGACTAGCGGGAGTGAATGAGCAGTTCTTC.

This clone appeared a single time. The rearrangement uses TRBV27 and TRBJ1-1, with 7 bases lining up with TRBD1. Germline CDR1 and CDR2: MNHEY and SMNVEV (reference sequence). V lost 4 bases, J lost 0 bases, and 5 bases stayed unmatched. The CDR3 sequence is 15 residues long. The CDR3 DNA is TGTGCCAGCAGTTCCCAGGGGGGAGTGAACACTGAAGCTTTCTTT. It codes for CASSSQGGVNTEAFF.

The chain uses TRBV6-5 and TRBJ1-1, with D possibly being TRBD1 (5 bases). There are 11 residues in the CDR3. Germline V gene data show CDR1 as MNHEY and CDR2 as SVGAGI. Trimming cost V 2 bases and J 7 bases, with 5 bases left between them. This CDR3 is CASSYGGEAFF. Written as DNA, the CDR3 is TGTGCCAGCAGTTACGGGGGTGAAGCTTTCTTT.

The rearrangement links TRBV5-4 to TRBJ1-4; D perhaps matches TRBD1 (5 bases). CDR3 length: 15 amino acids. V was cut by 4 bases and J by 3 bases, with 13 bases left in between. CDR1 is SGHNT, CDR2 YYREEE, per germline (reference sequence). In DNA, the CDR3 is TGTGCCAGCAGCCCCTCCTCAGGGCCTAATGAAAAACTGTTTTTT. Translation gives CASSPSSGPNEKLFF.

V is TRBV6-6 and J is TRBJ2-1, with 8 nucleotides matching TRBD2. V gave up 8 bases and J gave up 6 bases; unmatched junction bases: 6. CDR1 is MNHNY, CDR2 SVGAGI, per germline (reference sequence). This CDR3 has 13 amino acids. CDR3 region: CASLIGRGNEQFF. The DNA for the CDR3 is TGTGCCAGCCTCATCGGGAGGGGCAATGAGCAGTTCTTC.

This clone was detected once. This chain connects TRBV9 to TRBJ2-1, with 10 bases identical to TRBD2. Germline CDR1 is SGDLS and CDR2 is YYNGEE. CDR3 length equals 15 residues. The V and J ends lost 4 bases and 8 bases, in that order; junction bases with no gene match: 9. CDR3 coding DNA: TGTGCCAGCAGCCGAGCGGGAGGGCCGATTTATGAGCAGTTCTTC. This encodes CASSRAGGPIYEQFF. The full variable domain, rest sourced from reference TRBV9 and TRBJ2-1, is DSGVTQTPKHLITATGQRVTLRCSPRSGDLSVYWYQQSLDQGLQFLIQYYNGEERAKGNILERFSAQQFPDLHSELNLSSLELGDSALYFCASSRAGGPIYEQFFGPGTRLTVL.

CDR3 nucleotide sequence: TGTGCCAGTAGTATACTGACACTAGCGGGAGACACCTACAATGAGCAGTTCTTC. This translates into CASSILTLAGDTYNEQFF. The chain couples TRBV19 to TRBJ2-1; 11 bases line up with TRBD2. The CDR3 covers 18 residues. The ends lost 2 bases at V and 2 bases at J; junction bases unmatched: 8. The germline gives CDR1 LNHDA, CDR2 SQIVND (reference sequence). Variable domain in full (rest from reference TRBV19 and TRBJ2-1): DGGITQSPKYLFRKEGQNVTLSCEQNLNHDAMYWYRQDPGQGLRLIYYSQIVNDFQKGDIAEGYSVSREKKESFPLTVTSAQKNPTAFYLCASSILTLAGDTYNEQFFGPGTRLTVL.

The V gene is TRBV18, the J gene TRBJ1-1; 8 positions agree with TRBD1. The J segment lost 2 bases and the V segment lost 5 bases, leaving 4 bases of the junction unmatched. There are 14 residues in the CDR3. Per germline, CDR1 KGHSH and CDR2 LQKENI. CDR3 nucleotides: TGTGCCAGCTCAGCCGACAGGGGAAACACTGAAGCTTTCTTT. Protein product: CASSADRGNTEAFF.

This chain joins TRBV15 and TRBJ2-1; weak D call: TRBD2 (5 bases). Germline CDR1 and CDR2: LNHNV and YYDKDF (reference sequence). V was cut by 11 bases and J by 1 base, with 12 bases left in between. This CDR3 region has 13 residues. CDR3 in DNA: TGTGCCTCAAGGCTAGCTTCCTACAATGAGCAGTTCTTC. Translated, it gives CASRLASYNEQFF.

The chain combines TRBV4-1 with TRBJ1-4; no clear D. The V end lost 2 bases, the J end lost 7 bases, and 8 bases lay between the germline ends. The germline CDR1 and CDR2 sequences are MGHRA and YSYEKL. The CDR3 has 13 residues. This chain's CDR3 is CASSQLMFEKLFF. The DNA of the CDR3 is TGCGCCAGCAGCCAATTAATGTTTGAAAAACTGTTTTTT.

V and J are TRBV25-1 and TRBJ2-5; possibly TRBD2 for D (5 bases). The germline CDR1 and CDR2 sequences are MGHDK and SYGVNS. This CDR3 spans 16 amino acids. Trimming removed 4 bases from V and 0 bases from J, with 15 bases in between. CDR3 sequence reads: CASSALSGLDQETQYF. In DNA form, the CDR3 reads TGTGCCAGCAGTGCATTAAGCGGATTGGACCAAGAGACCCAGTACTTC.

The chain uses TRBV7-9 and TRBJ2-5; 8 bases are shared with TRBD1. The CDR3 contains 14 residues. The germline V gene has CDR1 SEHNR and CDR2 FQNEAQ (reference sequence). V lost 5 bases and J lost 1; bases outside the gene matches: 3. The CDR3 nucleotides read TGTGCCAGCAGCCCGGACAGGGTCCAAGAGACCCAGTACTTC. Protein: CASSPDRVQETQYF.

The chain is built from TRBV7-6 and TRBJ2-7; the D gene is possibly TRBD2 (5 bases). The CDR3 totals 14 residues. Germline V gene lookup returns CDR1 SGHVS and CDR2 FNYEAQ. The V end was cut by 1 base, the J end by 0 bases, with 7 bases between. CDR3 sequence: CASSLVGSSYEQYF. The CDR3 DNA follows: TGTGCCAGCAGCTTAGTTGGGAGCTCCTACGAGCAGTACTTC.

This clone occurred once. One junction end does not reproduce the germline sequence, and a read error may be involved. This chain uses TRBV7-9 with TRBJ2-1, with 8 nucleotides matching TRBD2. The V gene's germline CDR1 is SEHNR and CDR2 FQNEAQ (reference sequence). The CDR3 consists of 12 residues. CDR3 sequence: CASSLDPREVLF. CDR3 DNA: TGTGCCAGCAGCTTAGACCCGCGGGAGGTTCTCTTC. Using reference TRBV7-9 and TRBJ2-1 for the parts outside the CDR3, the full variable domain is DTGVSQNPRHKITKRGQNVTFRCDPISEHNRLYWYRQTLGQGPEFLTYFQNEAQLEKSRLLSDRFSAERPKGSFSTLEIQRTEQGDSAMYLCASSLDPREVLFGPGTRLTVL.

The J gene is TRBJ2-7, the V gene TRBV11-2, with D possibly TRBD1 on 6 matching bases. The CDR3 runs to 15 residues. Germline values: CDR1 SGHAT, CDR2 FQNNGV. Deletions cut 3 bases from V and 4 bases from J, with 16 bases between. In DNA form, the CDR3 reads TGTGCCAGCAGCTTCACAGGGTCCCAAGGGTACGAGCAGTACTTC. Translating it yields CASSFTGSQGYEQYF.

The genes are TRBV27 and TRBJ2-7; D possibly corresponds to TRBD1 (6 bases). V was cut by 3 bases and J by 8 bases, with 11 bases left in between. CDR3 size: 12 residues. Germline V gives CDR1 MNHEY, CDR2 SMNVEV (reference sequence). CDR3 sequence reads: CASSFQGNQQYF. As DNA, the CDR3 is TGTGCCAGCAGTTTTCAGGGGAACCAGCAGTACTTC.

The chain uses TRBV15 and TRBJ2-2; TRBD1 is a possible D gene (6 bases). The germline V gene has CDR1 LNHNV and CDR2 YYDKDF (reference sequence). V lost 3 bases and J lost 6, with 17 bases in between. This CDR3 has 16 amino acids. CDR3 protein: CATSRGAIGMAGELFF. CDR3 DNA sequence: TGTGCCACCAGCAGGGGGGCTATTGGAATGGCCGGGGAGCTGTTTTTT.

The chain employs TRBV2 and TRBJ1-2; no reliable D call. This CDR3 has 14 amino acids. Germline CDR1 reads SNHLY; CDR2 reads FYNNEI. V was cut by 7 bases and J by 2 bases, with 14 bases left in between. CDR3 in DNA: TGTGCCAGCACGACGGCCTTGGGAAACTATGGCTACACCTTC. This codes for CASTTALGNYGYTF.

This clone has just a few counts. The J gene is TRBJ2-7, the V gene TRBV7-2; D is unclear. Between the trimmed V and J ends, which lost 5 bases and 5 bases, there was a span of 10 bases. This CDR3 comprises 12 residues. Germline V gene sequence: CDR1 SGHTA, CDR2 FQGNSA. The CDR3 spells CASSLAVDEQYF. As DNA, the CDR3 is TGTGCCAGCAGCCTTGCGGTGGACGAGCAGTACTTC.

This sequence joins TRBV16 and TRBJ2-4; D tentatively fits TRBD1 or TRBD2 (6 bases each). Germline CDR1 and CDR2: KGHSY and FQNENV. The CDR3 spans 17 residues. V dropped 0 bases and J dropped 6 bases, with 18 bases sitting between them. The CDR3 spells CASSQSALGGGVNIQYF. The CDR3 nucleotides read TGTGCCAGCAGCCAATCGGCCCTCGGGGGCGGGGTAAACATTCAGTACTTC.

This chain connects TRBV5-6 to TRBJ2-7, with a tentative D call TRBD1 (6 bases). V was trimmed by 4 bases and J by 5 bases, leaving 13 bases between them. The CDR3 loop spans 13 amino acids. The germline gives CDR1 SGHDT, CDR2 YYEEEE. The CDR3 sequence: CASSQDRFHEQYF. The CDR3 nucleotides read TGTGCCAGCAGCCAAGACAGGTTCCACGAGCAGTACTTC.

This sequence joins TRBV28 and TRBJ1-5, with D uncertain. Germline V gene sequence: CDR1 MDHEN, CDR2 SYDVKM. The CDR3 sequence is 14 residues long. V lost 7 bases and J lost 4, with 14 bases in between. CDR3 amino acids: CASTPRTGNQPQHF. The CDR3 nucleotides read TGTGCCAGCACACCTAGGACGGGAAATCAGCCCCAGCATTTT.

In its sample, this clone was seen once. Other DNA sequences of this sample code for an identical CDR3. V usage is TRBV27 and J usage is TRBJ2-3; 10 bases map to TRBD2. The trim removed 4 bases at V and 0 bases at J, leaving 4 bases unmatched. Germline V gene lookup returns CDR1 MNHEY and CDR2 SMNVEV (reference sequence). This CDR3 spans 16 amino acids. The CDR3 region has the DNA TGTGCCAGCAGTTCCCGGACTAGCGGTAGCACAGATACGCAGTATTTT. Translated, it gives CASSSRTSGSTDTQYF.

DNA for the CDR3: TGTGCCAGCAGCTCGCAGGGGTTCTTCTACGAGCAGTACTTC. It specifies CASSSQGFFYEQYF. This rearrangement joins TRBV7-2 to TRBJ2-7; TRBD1 is a possible D gene (6 bases). The germline V gene encodes CDR1 SGHTA and CDR2 FQGNSA. The CDR3 has 14 amino acids. Trimming took 4 bases from V and 3 from J, leaving 13 bases between them. Based on the CDR3 plus reference TRBV7-2 and TRBJ2-7, the full variable domain is GAGVSQSPSNKVTEKGKDVELRCDPISGHTALYWYRQSLGQGLEFLIYFQGNSAPDKSGLPSDRFSAERTGGSVSTLTIQRTQQEDSAVYLCASSSQGFFYEQYFGPGTRLTVT.

This clone has only one observation. The CDR3 here is CAISESQGGELFF. CDR3 bases: TGTGCCATCAGTGAGTCGCAGGGTGGGGAGCTGTTTTTT. The V and J genes are TRBV10-3 and TRBJ2-2; D might be TRBD1 (5 bases). CDR3 length equals 13 residues. CDR1 ENHRY and CDR2 SYGVKD come from the germline V gene. Trimming pared 0 bases from V and 8 bases from J, leaving 7 bases between.

The chain uses TRBV10-2 and TRBJ2-7, with a weak D call TRBD1 (6 bases). Germline values: CDR1 WSHSY, CDR2 SAAADI. This CDR3 is 14 amino acids long. The ends were cut back, 4 bases at V and 1 base at J, with 11 bases in the middle. CDR3 loop: CASSGTETSYEQYF. The CDR3 nucleotides are TGCGCCAGCAGTGGGACAGAAACTTCCTACGAGCAGTACTTC.

The J gene is TRBJ2-7, the V gene TRBV29-1; D call uncertain. Between the trimmed V and J ends, which lost 5 bases and 9 bases, there was a span of 14 bases. This CDR3 comprises 11 residues. Per the germline V gene, CDR1 is SQVTM and CDR2 is ANQGSEA. CDR3 DNA: TGCAGCGTTCCAGGCGCCCTCGGGCAGTACTTC. This codes for CSVPGALGQYF.

The chain links TRBV2 to TRBJ2-6; a possible D gene is TRBD2 (5 bases). The ends were cut back, 11 bases at V and 0 bases at J, with 14 bases in the middle. The CDR3 is made up of 15 amino acids. CDR1 SNHLY and CDR2 FYNNEI come from the germline V gene. CDR3 amino acids: CAGALGGSGANVLTF. CDR3 nucleotides: TGTGCCGGAGCCCTAGGAGGCTCTGGGGCCAACGTCCTGACTTTC.